Below, 23 T cell receptor beta chains from the same sample are listed, as sequenced in a study of response to subunit inactivated influenza vaccine. TCRdb re-derived calls from the RT-PCR reads in MiXCR, one entry per CDR3 protein. In the table there are roughly 780,000 distinct CDR3 sequences, roughly 18% of which are singletons. The specimen was PBMCs from blood, collected 4 to 6 days after vaccination. Receptor source: a man in his fifties who received an inactivated influenza vaccine.

This clonotype appeared a few times. The gene calls are TRBV6-1 and TRBJ2-2, with TRBD2 as a possible D gene (6 bases). Trimming removed 7 bases from V and 5 bases from J, with 11 bases in between. The CDR3 contains 13 residues. Germline V gene lookup returns CDR1 MNHNS and CDR2 SASEGT. The CDR3 is CASKGLQTGELFF. The CDR3 nucleotides are TGTGCCAGCAAGGGACTCCAAACCGGGGAGCTGTTTTTT.

The CDR3 bases are TGTGCCAGCAGGGCGGGAGTGAGGTTCGATGAGCAGTTCTTC. Translation: CASRAGVRFDEQFF. The V gene is TRBV6-2 or TRBV6-3, the J gene TRBJ2-1, with TRBD2 identical over 7 bases. Looked up from germline, CDR1 is MNHEY and CDR2 is SVGEGT. The CDR3 has 14 amino acids. Trimming removed 6 bases from V and 8 bases from J; junction bases left unmatched: 10.

The chain links TRBV12-3 or TRBV12-4 to TRBJ2-7; possible D gene TRBD1, 5 bases. Trimming took off 1 base at V and 0 bases at J, with 16 bases between the two ends. The CDR3 loop spans 17 amino acids. The CDR3 region is CASSLGLLGRSSYEQYF. CDR3 bases: TGTGCCAGCAGTTTAGGATTGCTGGGGCGAAGCTCCTACGAGCAGTACTTC.

The chain employs TRBV29-1 and TRBJ2-1; D perhaps matches TRBD2 (5 bases). V was shortened by 2 bases and J by 6 bases, with 14 bases between the two germline ends. CDR1 and CDR2 from the germline V gene are SQVTM and ANQGSEA. The CDR3 totals 14 residues. For the CDR3, the DNA is TGCAGCGTTGAAAGGACTTGCGGACGCAATGAGCAGTTCTTC. This encodes CSVERTCGRNEQFF.

The table lists this clonotype with a few counts. The rearrangement links TRBV7-6 to TRBJ2-5; 8 nucleotides align to TRBD1. Germline V gives CDR1 SGHVS, CDR2 FNYEAQ. The CDR3 totals 14 residues. V shed 6 bases and J 1 base; nucleotides not matched to a gene: 4. CDR3 sequence (DNA): TGTGCCAGCAGAGACGACAGGGGCCAAGAGACCCAGTACTTC. This gives the protein CASRDDRGQETQYF.

This clonotype was recorded a few times. The gene calls are TRBV7-2 and TRBJ2-1; unclear D gene. The CDR3 runs 14 residues. Trimming cost V 5 bases and J 6 bases, with 14 bases left between them. Germline V gene lookup returns CDR1 SGHTA and CDR2 FQGNSA. The CDR3 is CASSKVGVPNEQFF. The CDR3 nucleotides are TGTGCCAGCAGCAAAGTTGGGGTACCCAATGAGCAGTTCTTC.

This clonotype occurred a few times. The chain recombines TRBV7-9 with TRBJ2-5; D may correspond to TRBD1 or TRBD2 (5 bases each). V lost 4 bases, J lost 5 bases, and 14 bases lay in between. Germline V gene lookup returns CDR1 SEHNR and CDR2 FQNEAQ (reference sequence). The CDR3 has 14 residues. The CDR3 nucleotides are TGTGCCAGCAGCTCCGGACGCAGGGAGGAGACCCAGTACTTC. Protein product: CASSSGRREETQYF.

This clonotype occurred a few times. The chain employs TRBV5-1 and TRBJ2-7; D is unclear. Trimming removed 2 bases from V and 5 bases from J, with 14 bases in between. CDR3 length equals 14 residues. In germline, CDR1 is SGHRS, CDR2 YFSETQ. This CDR3 reads CASSFWEPSHEQYF. The CDR3 coding sequence is TGCGCCAGCAGCTTCTGGGAACCGTCCCACGAGCAGTACTTC. The whole variable domain, filled in from reference TRBV5-1 and TRBJ2-7, reads KAGVTQTPRYLIKTRGQQVTLSCSPISGHRSVSWYQQTPGQGLQFLFEYFSETQRNKGNFPGRFSGRQFSNSRSEMNVSTLELGDSALYLCASSFWEPSHEQYFGPGTRLTVT.

The chain has TRBV29-1 and TRBJ2-5; 10 bases line up with TRBD1. The CDR3 covers 17 residues. V dropped 5 bases and J dropped 5; count of bases not matched to a gene: 17. The germline V gene has CDR1 SQVTM and CDR2 ANQGSEA. The DNA of the CDR3 is TGCAGCGTTTACGGTCGGGGGGGACAGGGGAGGAGTGAGACCCAGTACTTC. Its protein is CSVYGRGGQGRSETQYF. The variable domain in full, with the rest retrieved from reference TRBV29-1 and TRBJ2-5, is SAVISQKPSRDICQRGTSLTIQCQVDSQVTMMFWYRQQPGQSLTLIATANQGSEATYESGFVIDKFPISRPNLTFSTLTVSNMSPEDSSIYLCSVYGRGGQGRSETQYFGPGTRLLVL.

This clonotype was seen only a few times. The chain has TRBV27 and TRBJ2-7; no firm D call. This CDR3 contains 12 residues. The ends were cut back, 6 bases at V and 6 bases at J, with 12 bases in the middle. The germline CDR1 and CDR2 sequences are MNHEY and SMNVEV (reference sequence). DNA of the CDR3: TGTGCCAGCAGAAGACTGACAAGCGAGCAGTACTTC. It encodes CASRRLTSEQYF.

This clonotype has a count of ten or more. This chain joins TRBV12-3 or TRBV12-4 and TRBJ2-3; D uncertain. CDR3 size: 12 residues. V was trimmed by 6 bases and J by 4 bases, leaving 8 bases between them. This chain's CDR3 is CASSRTSDTQYF. CDR3 sequence (DNA): TGTGCCAGCAGCAGGACGTCAGATACGCAGTATTTT.

This CDR3 reads CASTGLAGSGANVLTF. In DNA, the CDR3 is TGCGCCAGTACGGGACTAGCGGGCTCTGGGGCCAACGTCCTGACTTTC. The V gene is TRBV5-1, the J gene TRBJ2-6; 12 bases fit TRBD2. Trimming removed 8 bases from V and 0 bases from J; junction bases left unmatched: 3. This CDR3 comprises 16 residues. The germline gives CDR1 SGHRS, CDR2 YFSETQ.

V usage is TRBV7-9 and J usage is TRBJ1-5; no reliable D call. Looked up from germline, CDR1 is SEHNR and CDR2 is FQNEAQ (reference sequence). The CDR3 consists of 13 residues. V lost 1 base and J 6 bases, leaving 7 bases between the germline ends. The CDR3: CASSLGIGQPQHF. CDR3 nucleotides: TGTGCCAGCAGCTTAGGGATTGGTCAGCCCCAGCATTTT.

The chain is built from TRBV7-7 and TRBJ2-5; TRBD1 matches at 7 bases. The V and J ends lost 5 bases and 0 bases, in that order; junction bases with no gene match: 3. The CDR3 loop spans 14 amino acids. Germline CDR1 is SSHAT and CDR2 is FNYEAQ (reference sequence). The CDR3 nucleotides are TGTGCCAGCAGCAAGGGACAGTACCAAGAGACCCAGTACTTC. It yields the protein CASSKGQYQETQYF.

In its sample, this clonotype was seen a few times. The V and J genes are TRBV4-3 and TRBJ2-1; TRBD2 matches 8 bases. The ends lost 6 bases at V and 5 bases at J; junction bases unmatched: 9. Per the germline V gene, CDR1 is LGHNA and CDR2 is YSLEER. The CDR3 covers 15 residues. The DNA of the CDR3 is TGCGCCAGCAGTGGAACTAGGACTAGCAACAATGAGCAGTTCTTC. Amino acids: CASSGTRTSNNEQFF.

This clonotype has only a few counts. The chain employs TRBV10-3 and TRBJ2-1; D is possibly TRBD2 (6 bases). CDR3 length equals 14 residues. Germline CDR1 and CDR2: ENHRY and SYGVKD. Trimming pared 2 bases from V and 9 bases from J, leaving 14 bases between. The CDR3 sequence is CAISELGMRGEQFF. For the CDR3, the DNA is TGTGCCATCAGTGAGCTGGGGATGCGGGGTGAGCAGTTCTTC.

This chain links TRBV7-2 with TRBJ2-5, with D unresolved. Trimming removed 5 bases at V and 6 bases at J, with 16 bases between. The CDR3 extends over 14 amino acids. Germline CDR1 SGHTA, CDR2 FQGNSA. CDR3 protein: CASSPLSVDKTQYF. The CDR3 bases are TGTGCCAGCAGCCCCCTTTCCGTCGACAAGACCCAGTACTTC.

The rearrangement joins TRBV7-2 to TRBJ2-7; 7 bases agree with TRBD2. Germline V gene lookup returns CDR1 SGHTA and CDR2 FQGNSA. CDR3 length equals 16 residues. V gave up 1 base and J gave up 4 bases; unmatched junction bases: 10. The CDR3, as DNA: TGTGCCAGCAGCTTAGTCCCTAGCGGCAGCTATTACGAGCAGTACTTC. Amino acids: CASSLVPSGSYYEQYF.

The genes are TRBV5-1 and TRBJ1-1; D not certain. Trimming left V 0 bases short and J 2 bases short, with 11 bases between. This CDR3 comprises 15 residues. The V gene's germline CDR1 is SGHRS and CDR2 YFSETQ. This chain's CDR3 is CASSLDSQPNTEAFF. The CDR3, as DNA: TGCGCCAGCAGCTTGGATAGTCAGCCAAACACTGAAGCTTTCTTT.

The CDR3 region has the DNA TGCAGTGCTAGAGGAGGACTAGCGGGAGCCCCAGAGACCCAGTACTTC. This codes for CSARGGLAGAPETQYF. The V gene is TRBV20-1, the J gene TRBJ2-5; the match to TRBD2 covers 13 bases. This CDR3 is 16 amino acids long. V was clipped by 1 base and J by 4 bases; unmatched bases: 6. The germline gives CDR1 DFQATT, CDR2 SNEGSKA (reference sequence).

Note on this clonotype: Its ends do not fully match the called genes, so a read error is possible. This sequence joins TRBV29-1 and TRBJ2-1; D unresolved. This CDR3 contains 14 residues. The germline CDR1 and CDR2 sequences are SQVTM and ANQGSEA. The CDR3 sequence is CSVRLYHSYKEQFF. As DNA, the CDR3 is TGCAGCGTACGCCTCTACCACTCCTACAAAGAGCAGTTCTTC.

Note on this clonotype: One end of the junction is discordant with germline, which a read error may explain. V and J are TRBV2 and TRBJ2-2; D gene unclear. The CDR3 covers 16 residues. Germline-derived CDR1 and CDR2 are SNHLY and FYNNEI. The CDR3 loop reads CASSEESPLNAGELFF. The CDR3 coding sequence is TGTGCCAGCAGTGAAGAGTCGCCCCTGAACGCCGGGGAGCTGTTTTTT. Based on the CDR3 plus reference TRBV2 and TRBJ2-2, the full variable domain is EPEVTQTPSHQVTQMGQEVILRCVPISNHLYFYWYRQILGQKVEFLVSFYNNEISEKSEIFDDQFSVERPDGSNFTLKIRSTKLEDSAMYFCASSEESPLNAGELFFGEGSRLTVL.

This clonotype was recorded once. This rearrangement joins TRBV28 to TRBJ2-2; D possibly corresponds to TRBD2 (5 bases). Per germline, CDR1 MDHEN and CDR2 SYDVKM. The V end lost 5 bases, the J end lost 0 bases, and 7 bases lay between the germline ends. This CDR3 spans 14 amino acids. CDR3: CASSKLANTGELFF. The CDR3 bases are TGTGCCAGCAGTAAACTAGCGAACACCGGGGAGCTGTTTTTT. The full variable domain, in which reference TRBV28 and TRBJ2-2 provide the parts outside the CDR3, is DVKVTQSSRYLVKRTGEKVFLECVQDMDHENMFWYRQDPGLGLRLIYFSYDVKMKEKGDIPEGYSVSREKKERFSLILESASTNQTSMYLCASSKLANTGELFFGEGSRLTVL.